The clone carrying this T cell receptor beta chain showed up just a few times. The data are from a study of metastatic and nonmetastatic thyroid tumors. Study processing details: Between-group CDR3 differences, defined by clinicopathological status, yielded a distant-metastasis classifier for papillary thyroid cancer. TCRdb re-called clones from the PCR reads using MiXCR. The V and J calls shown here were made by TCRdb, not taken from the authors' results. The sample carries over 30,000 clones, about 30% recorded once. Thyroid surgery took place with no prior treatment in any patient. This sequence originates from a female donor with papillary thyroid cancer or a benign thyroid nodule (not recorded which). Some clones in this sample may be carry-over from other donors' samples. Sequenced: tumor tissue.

As DNA, the CDR3 is TGTGCCAGCAGTGAAATGAGGGGGAACGGCTCACCCCTCCACTTT. Residues: CASSEMRGNGSPLHF. The chain has TRBV2 and TRBJ1-6; a possible D gene is TRBD1 (6 bases). Germline CDR1 is SNHLY and CDR2 is FYNNEI. The CDR3 totals 15 residues. V lost 2 bases and J 10 bases, leaving 15 bases between the germline ends.